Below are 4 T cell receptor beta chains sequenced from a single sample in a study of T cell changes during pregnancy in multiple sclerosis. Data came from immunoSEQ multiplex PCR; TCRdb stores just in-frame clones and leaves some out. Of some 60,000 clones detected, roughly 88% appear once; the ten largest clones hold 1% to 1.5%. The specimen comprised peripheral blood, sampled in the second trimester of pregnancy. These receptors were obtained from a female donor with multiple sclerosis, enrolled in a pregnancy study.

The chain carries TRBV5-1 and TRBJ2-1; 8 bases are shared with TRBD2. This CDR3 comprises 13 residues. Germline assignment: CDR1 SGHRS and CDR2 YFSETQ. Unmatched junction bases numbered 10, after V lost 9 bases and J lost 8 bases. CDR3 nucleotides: TGCGCCACAGGGACTAGGGGGGCTGATGAGCAGTTCTTC. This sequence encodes CATGTRGADEQFF. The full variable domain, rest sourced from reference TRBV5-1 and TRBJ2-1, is KAGVTQTPRYLIKTRGQQVTLSCSPISGHRSVSWYQQTPGQGLQFLFEYFSETQRNKGNFPGRFSGRQFSNSRSEMNVSTLELGDSALYLCATGTRGADEQFFGPGTRLTVL.

The CDR3 nucleotides are TGTGCCAGCAGCTTGCAGGGGGCCAGGGAGACCCAGTACTTC. Translated: CASSLQGARETQYF. This chain uses TRBV5-4 with TRBJ2-5; 8 bases map to TRBD1. V lost 1 base to trimming and J lost 5 bases; unmatched junction nucleotides: 4. Germline V gives CDR1 SGHNT, CDR2 YYREEE (reference sequence). The CDR3 runs 14 residues.

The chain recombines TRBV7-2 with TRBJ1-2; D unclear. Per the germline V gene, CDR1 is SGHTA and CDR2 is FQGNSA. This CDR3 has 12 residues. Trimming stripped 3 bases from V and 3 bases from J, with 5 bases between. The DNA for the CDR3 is TGTGCCAGCAGCTTTGGAGACTATGGCTACACCTTC. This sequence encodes CASSFGDYGYTF.

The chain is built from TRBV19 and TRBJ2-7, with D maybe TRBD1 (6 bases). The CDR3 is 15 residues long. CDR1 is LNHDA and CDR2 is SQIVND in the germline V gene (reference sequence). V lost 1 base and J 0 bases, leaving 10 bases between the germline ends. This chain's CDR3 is CASSIGGLSSYEQYF. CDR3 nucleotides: TGTGCCAGTAGTATAGGGGGGCTGAGCTCCTACGAGCAGTACTTC.